This T cell receptor beta chain was documented in a study of CD8 T cells in Susac syndrome. Notes on the study in general: None of the CD4+ T cell repertoires in Susac syndrome showed clonal expansion.

This clonotype was seen a handful of times. No antigen is known for it. The authors sequenced TCR beta from blood CD8+ and CD4+ T cells. Through negative isolation, CD4+ and CD8+ T cells were obtained, while TEMRA cells were enriched using FACS. The authors reverse transcribed roughly 0.5 to 1 ug RNA with random hexamers. A multiplex approach, immunoSEQ multiplex PCR, amplified TCR beta CDR3 across 54 Vbeta and 13 Jbeta. MiXCR, applied by TCRdb to the immunoSEQ multiplex PCR reads, yields one record per CDR3 protein. This sample yields fewer than 200,000 distinct CDR3 sequences, of which roughly 94% are seen a single time; approximately 0.11% belongs to the top ten. This clonotype was sampled from a human donor with Susac syndrome. Sequenced: CD4+ T cells from PBMCs.

CDR3 in DNA: TGCGCCAGCAGCTCACAGGGTGCGGGAACAGATACGCAGTATTTT. Its translation: CASSSQGAGTDTQYF. This sequence joins TRBV5-1 and TRBJ2-3; possibly TRBD1 or TRBD2 for D (6 bases each). There are 15 residues in the CDR3. V gave up 3 bases and J gave up 3 bases, with 14 bases separating them. The germline V gene encodes CDR1 SGHRS and CDR2 YFSETQ.